The 19 T cell receptor beta chains given below trace back to one sample, sequenced in a study of T cell changes during pregnancy in multiple sclerosis. The protocol was immunoSEQ multiplex PCR, while the TCRdb copy is restricted to in-frame clones and leaves out a portion. This sample carries approximately 66,000 clones, about 91% of them seen once, and the ten largest clones take under 6%. Here the sequenced sample was CD8+ T cells from peripheral blood mononuclear cells, taken before pregnancy. Source of these receptors: a female donor with multiple sclerosis, enrolled in a pregnancy study.

This clone was found once. This chain connects TRBV7-9 to TRBJ1-3; 7 bases map to TRBD1. V gave up 5 bases and J gave up 0 bases; unmatched junction bases: 4. The CDR3 sequence is 15 residues long. Looked up from germline, CDR1 is SEHNR and CDR2 is FQNEAQ (reference sequence). In DNA form, the CDR3 reads TGTGCCAGCAGCATGGGGACAGCCTCTGGAAACACCATATATTTT. Its translation is CASSMGTASGNTIYF.

This chain links TRBV7-9 with TRBJ1-4; no firm D call. Trimming removed 1 base from V and 13 bases from J, with 25 bases in between. CDR1 is SEHNR, CDR2 FQNEAQ, per germline (reference sequence). This CDR3 contains 17 residues. The CDR3 DNA is TGTGCCAGCAGCTTAGACGCGGCTCCCGGTCAAAGAGGAAGACTGTTTTTT. It yields the protein CASSLDAAPGQRGRLFF.

The chain combines TRBV18 with TRBJ2-7, with unresolved D. This CDR3 spans 13 amino acids. Germline V gene sequence: CDR1 KGHSH, CDR2 LQKENI. The V end was cut by 0 bases, the J end by 6 bases, with 9 bases between. The CDR3 loop is CASSPPTGAEQYF. CDR3 sequence (DNA): TGTGCCAGCTCACCACCTACCGGAGCCGAGCAGTACTTC.

The count of this clone is one. The chain recombines TRBV5-1 with TRBJ2-3; 8 positions match TRBD2. Germline V lookup: CDR1 SGHRS, CDR2 YFSETQ. After removal of 2 bases from V and 0 bases from J, the junction contained 2 bases not matched to a gene. The CDR3 loop spans 15 amino acids. CDR3 sequence: CASSFSGTSTDTQYF. The CDR3 DNA follows: TGCGCCAGCAGCTTTAGCGGGACTAGCACAGATACGCAGTATTTT.

This clone came up once. V gene TRBV11-2 combines with J gene TRBJ2-7; TRBD1 agrees at 7 bases. This CDR3 comprises 14 residues. V was pared by 5 bases and J by 2 bases, with 6 bases of the junction left unmatched. Germline V CDR1 and CDR2: SGHAT, FQNNGV. The CDR3 DNA reads as TGTGCCAGCAGCCCAAACGGACAGGCCTACGAGCAGTACTTC. This encodes CASSPNGQAYEQYF. The variable domain in full, with the rest retrieved from reference TRBV11-2 and TRBJ2-7, is EAGVAQSPRYKIIEKRQSVAFWCNPISGHATLYWYQQILGQGPKLLIQFQNNGVVDDSQLPKDRFSAERLKGVDSTLKIQPAKLEDSAVYLCASSPNGQAYEQYFGPGTRLTVT.

The chain joins TRBV6-5 to TRBJ1-4; a possible D gene is TRBD1 (6 bases). Germline CDR1 and CDR2: MNHEY and SVGAGI. Trimming took 0 bases from V and 7 from J, leaving 12 bases between them. The CDR3 is made up of 15 amino acids. CDR3 amino acids: CASSYSTQGGEKLFF. The CDR3 DNA follows: TGTGCCAGCAGTTACTCGACACAGGGCGGTGAAAAACTGTTTTTT.

The chain joins TRBV5-1 to TRBJ2-1; 14 bases align to TRBD2. The junction had 14 bases not matched to a gene; V was cut back by 7 bases and J by 8 bases. The CDR3 has 17 amino acids. Germline lookup yields CDR1 SGHRS and CDR2 YFSETQ. The CDR3 spells CASARGLAGERGHEQFF. The CDR3, as DNA: TGCGCCAGCGCTCGGGGACTAGCGGGGGAACGTGGCCATGAGCAGTTCTTC.

V usage is TRBV28 and J usage is TRBJ1-2; D might be TRBD1 (5 bases). The CDR3 spans 11 residues. Germline-derived CDR1 and CDR2 are MDHEN and SYDVKM. V was cut by 6 bases and J by 10 bases, with 12 bases left in between. CDR3 DNA sequence: TGTGCCAGCAGAACCGACAGCGACTACACCTTC. Amino acid sequence: CASRTDSDYTF.

The V call is TRBV5-4, the J call TRBJ1-4; D gene ambiguous. V dropped 0 bases and J dropped 10 bases, with 7 bases sitting between them. The CDR3 spans 12 residues. Germline loops: CDR1 SGHNT, CDR2 YYREEE (reference sequence). The CDR3 loop reads CASSLGSGKLFF. The CDR3 bases are TGTGCCAGCAGCTTGGGATCGGGAAAACTGTTTTTT.

J is TRBJ1-1 and V is TRBV4-2, with TRBD1 matching 7 bases. There are 14 residues in the CDR3. After removal of 3 bases from V and 5 bases from J, the junction contained 6 bases not matched to a gene. Germline loops: CDR1 LGHNA, CDR2 YNFKEQ. The CDR3 DNA reads TGTGCCAGCAGCCAGCTCCAGGGGGAGACTGAAGCTTTCTTT. Amino acid sequence: CASSQLQGETEAFF.

This chain links TRBV7-6 with TRBJ2-5; TRBD2 matches at 10 bases. Looked up from germline, CDR1 is SGHVS and CDR2 is FNYEAQ. The CDR3 extends over 15 amino acids. Trimming at V came to 2 bases and at J to 2 bases, leaving 2 bases not matched to a gene. This CDR3 reads CASSLLAGDQETQYF. The CDR3 DNA reads as TGTGCCAGCAGCTTACTAGCGGGGGATCAAGAGACCCAGTACTTC.

The chain joins TRBV5-6 to TRBJ2-1, with D possibly TRBD1 on 6 matching bases. This CDR3 spans 15 amino acids. V lost 2 bases, J lost 2 bases, and 11 bases lay in between. CDR1 is SGHDT and CDR2 is YYEEEE in the germline V gene. CDR3 in DNA: TGTGCCAGCAGCTTTGGGCAGGGGCCCTACAATGAGCAGTTCTTC. Its protein product is CASSFGQGPYNEQFF. Supplemented by reference TRBV5-6 and TRBJ2-1, the full variable domain reads DAGVTQSPTHLIKTRGQQVTLRCSPKSGHDTVSWYQQALGQGPQFIFQYYEEEERQRGNFPDRFSGHQFPNYSSELNVNALLLGDSALYLCASSFGQGPYNEQFFGPGTRLTVL.

The gene calls are TRBV27 and TRBJ2-7, with 9 bases aligning to TRBD1. Germline CDR1 MNHEY, CDR2 SMNVEV (reference sequence). The CDR3 has 15 amino acids. V trimming: 5 bases; J trimming: 5 bases; junction bases outside the gene matches: 10. In DNA, the CDR3 is TGTGCCAGCAGTCACTCCGGGACAGGGCCCGACGAGCAGTACTTC. Its translation: CASSHSGTGPDEQYF.

The J gene is TRBJ1-6, the V gene TRBV5-4; perhaps TRBD1 as D (5 bases). The CDR3 covers 12 residues. Germline V CDR1 and CDR2: SGHNT, YYREEE (reference sequence). V dropped 5 bases and J dropped 10 bases, with 10 bases sitting between them. The CDR3 sequence is CASRWGSSPLHF. In DNA, the CDR3 is TGTGCCAGCAGATGGGGCAGCTCACCCCTCCACTTT.

V and J are TRBV5-1 and TRBJ2-1; TRBD1 is a possible D gene (5 bases). The CDR3 extends over 13 amino acids. With 2 bases removed from V and 7 bases from J, the gap between germline ends came to 10 bases. The germline gives CDR1 SGHRS, CDR2 YFSETQ. In nucleotides, the CDR3 is TGCGCCAGCAGCTTATACGACAGAAATGAGCAGTTCTTC. This sequence encodes CASSLYDRNEQFF.

The chain links TRBV11-2 to TRBJ2-1; TRBD2 agrees at 7 bases. The V segment lost 2 bases and the J segment 7 bases; nucleotides outside the gene matches: 8. Germline CDR1 is SGHAT and CDR2 is FQNNGV. The CDR3 has 15 amino acids. For the CDR3, the DNA is TGTGCCAGCAGCTTAATGGATTACGGGGGGAATGAGCAGTTCTTC. This translates into CASSLMDYGGNEQFF.

This chain connects TRBV6-6 to TRBJ2-6; 7 nucleotides match TRBD2. The CDR3 length is 16 residues. Trimming cost V 8 bases and J 1 base; bases outside gene matches: 8. Germline V gene data show CDR1 as MNHNY and CDR2 as SVGAGI (reference sequence). As DNA, the CDR3 is TGTGCCAGCCTCGGGGGGTTGAAGTCTGGGGCCAACGTCCTGACTTTC. Its protein product is CASLGGLKSGANVLTF.

The rearrangement links TRBV19 to TRBJ1-1; D ambiguous. Per germline, CDR1 LNHDA and CDR2 SQIVND (reference sequence). V lost 3 bases, J lost 4 bases, and 12 bases lay in between. CDR3 length equals 14 residues. CDR3 residues: CASSIRGLGTEAFF. CDR3 in DNA: TGTGCCAGTAGTATCCGAGGGCTGGGCACTGAAGCTTTCTTT.

The rearrangement joins TRBV13 to TRBJ2-1; D gene ambiguous. Germline assignment: CDR1 PRHDT and CDR2 FYEKMQ (reference sequence). Trimming took off 0 bases at V and 7 bases at J, with 10 bases between the two ends. The CDR3 is made up of 14 amino acids. This CDR3 reads CASSLGTGLNEQFF. CDR3 bases: TGTGCCAGCAGCTTAGGCACCGGGTTGAATGAGCAGTTCTTC.